A single sample is the source of the 23 T cell receptor beta chains below, sequenced in a study of T cells in Graves' hyperthyroidism and ophthalmopathy. TCR beta CDR3 region amplification was performed from RNA transcripts. HTBI primers drove first-round RT-PCR of the TCR CDR3. One entry per CDR3 protein, called by TCRdb with MiXCR from the multiplex PCR reads. The data show more than 500,000 distinct CDR3 sequences, 13% to 15% seen once. The sequenced sample was blood. Source of these receptors: a woman in her 40s with Graves' hyperthyroidism.

This clonotype was seen many times. The chain joins TRBV27 to TRBJ1-5; D not certain. V was pared by 0 bases and J by 0 bases, with 3 bases between. The CDR3 spans 14 residues. Germline values: CDR1 MNHEY, CDR2 SMNVEV (reference sequence). CDR3 bases: TGTGCCAGCAGTTTATCGGCTAGCAATCAGCCCCAGCATTTT. Residues: CASSLSASNQPQHF.

Ten or more counts support this clonotype. The chain links TRBV27 to TRBJ2-7, with a tentative D call TRBD2 (6 bases). Germline CDR1 and CDR2: MNHEY and SMNVEV (reference sequence). V lost 5 bases and J 7 bases, leaving 18 bases between the germline ends. This CDR3 has 14 amino acids. As DNA, the CDR3 is TGTGCCAGCAGTCCCGGGAGTGCCTTGGTTGAGCAGTACTTC. Protein: CASSPGSALVEQYF.

This clonotype was counted at least ten times. This sequence joins TRBV28 and TRBJ2-1; no reliable D call. The V and J ends lost 4 bases and 8 bases respectively, with 12 bases between them. From germline, CDR1 is MDHEN and CDR2 SYDVKM. The CDR3 is made up of 13 amino acids. The CDR3: CASSSTAVDEQFF. DNA of the CDR3: TGTGCCAGCAGTTCAACCGCGGTGGATGAGCAGTTCTTC.

Points on this clonotype: Just one base apart from a much larger clone, this may be a read error. The V call is TRBV18, the J call TRBJ1-2, with D unclear. The V gene's germline CDR1 is KGHSH and CDR2 LQKENI. The CDR3 has 13 residues. The CDR3 protein is CASSPGDIYDYTF. CDR3 coding DNA: TGTGCCAGCTCACCCGGCGATATCTATGACTACACCTTC. Variable domain in full (rest from reference TRBV18 and TRBJ1-2): NAGVMQNPRHLVRRRGQEARLRCSPMKGHSHVYWYRQLPEEGLKFMVYLQKENIIDESGMPKERFSAEFPKEGPSILRIQQVVRGDSAAYFCASSPGDIYDYTFGSGTRLTVV.

The DNA of the CDR3 is TGTGCCATCAGGGGAGACACGGGAGCCCCTGAAGCTTTCTTT. The encoded protein is CAIRGDTGAPEAFF. The chain carries TRBV10-3 and TRBJ1-1, with unresolved D. V lost 6 bases, J lost 6 bases, and 17 bases lay in between. Germline assignment: CDR1 ENHRY and CDR2 SYGVKD. The CDR3 has 14 amino acids.

This clonotype has a count of ten or more. The chain couples TRBV28 to TRBJ2-5; 9 bases are shared with TRBD1. The germline V gene encodes CDR1 MDHEN and CDR2 SYDVKM. Trimming removed 6 bases from V and 6 bases from J; junction bases left unmatched: 14. The length of the CDR3 is 16 residues. The DNA of the CDR3 is TGTGCCAGCAGCCTTGGGGGGGACAGGGTAGGAAAGACCCAGTACTTC. Protein: CASSLGGDRVGKTQYF.

This clonotype was seen ten or more times. The chain carries TRBV20-1 and TRBJ2-7; tentatively, D is TRBD2 (6 bases). From germline, CDR1 is DFQATT and CDR2 SNEGSKA (reference sequence). Trimming stripped 5 bases from V and 7 bases from J, with 12 bases between. This CDR3 is built from 11 residues. CDR3 sequence reads: CSAHGGREQYF. CDR3 DNA sequence: TGCAGTGCTCATGGGGGGAGAGAGCAGTACTTC.

At least ten counts were recorded for this clonotype. In DNA form, the CDR3 reads TGCAGCGTTTCTCCCGGGACAGGGGAGATCGAGCAGTACTTC. Protein: CSVSPGTGEIEQYF. This chain links TRBV29-1 with TRBJ2-7, with 10 positions matching TRBD1. J was trimmed by 6 bases and V by 5 bases; bases with no gene match: 10. This CDR3 spans 14 amino acids. Germline values: CDR1 SQVTM, CDR2 ANQGSEA.

This sequence joins TRBV19 and TRBJ2-1; 8 nucleotides match TRBD1. This CDR3 has 16 residues. Trimming took 3 bases from V and 0 from J; bases not matched to a gene: 4. Germline loops: CDR1 LNHDA, CDR2 SQIVND (reference sequence). CDR3 sequence reads: CASSMGDRGSYNEQFF. The CDR3 region has the DNA TGTGCCAGTAGTATGGGAGACAGGGGCTCCTACAATGAGCAGTTCTTC.

The chain uses TRBV6-2 or TRBV6-3 and TRBJ1-2; 11 bases agree with TRBD1. J gave up 8 bases and V 0 bases, and 2 bases lay outside the gene matches. Germline CDR1 MNHEY, CDR2 SVGEGT. The CDR3 totals 14 residues. Written as DNA, the CDR3 is TGTGCCAGCAGTTACTCGGGACAGGGGGAAGGCTACACCTTC. Its protein product is CASSYSGQGEGYTF.

J is TRBJ1-1 and V is TRBV4-1, with a weak D call TRBD1 (5 bases). CDR1 and CDR2 (germline): MGHRA, YSYEKL. Trimming left V 4 bases short and J 3 bases short, with 15 bases between. This CDR3 spans 15 amino acids. The CDR3 DNA sequence: TGCGCCAGCAGCCGGGGGGGGGGGAAGGACACTGAAGCTTTCTTT. Amino acid sequence: CASSRGGGKDTEAFF.

This clonotype was recorded many times. This chain joins TRBV3-1 and TRBJ2-7; D not resolved. Germline CDR1 is LGHDT and CDR2 is YNNKEL (reference sequence). The CDR3 consists of 15 residues. V dropped 2 bases and J dropped 1 base, with 12 bases sitting between them. The CDR3 DNA follows: TGTGCCAGCAGCCAAAGATCGGGCAGATCCTACGAGCAGTACTTC. As protein: CASSQRSGRSYEQYF.

V gene TRBV6-1 combines with J gene TRBJ2-5; TRBD2 agrees at 7 bases. The V and J ends lost 8 bases and 2 bases, in that order; junction bases with no gene match: 5. Germline lookup yields CDR1 MNHNS and CDR2 SASEGT. This CDR3 has 13 residues. CDR3 bases: TGTGCCAGCCCACGGGACTATCAAGAGACCCAGTACTTC. Its translation: CASPRDYQETQYF.

This clonotype was observed many times. CDR3: CASRVNEQFF. As DNA, the CDR3 is TGTGCCAGCAGGGTCAATGAGCAGTTCTTC. This chain uses TRBV28 with TRBJ2-1; no clear D. With 6 bases removed from V and 6 bases from J, the gap between germline ends came to 3 bases. Looked up from germline, CDR1 is MDHEN and CDR2 is SYDVKM. This CDR3 is built from 10 residues.

This clonotype appeared many times. The CDR3 reads CSAGRSADQETQYF. In nucleotides, the CDR3 is TGCAGTGCTGGCCGTTCGGCGGACCAAGAGACCCAGTACTTC. This chain uses TRBV20-1 with TRBJ2-5, with D unclear. This CDR3 spans 14 amino acids. Looked up from germline, CDR1 is DFQATT and CDR2 is SNEGSKA (reference sequence). V was cut by 5 bases and J by 0 bases, with 13 bases left in between.

This clonotype was counted ten times or more. This chain links TRBV27 with TRBJ2-1; a weak D match, TRBD1 (6 bases). V was cut by 5 bases and J by 0 bases, with 17 bases left in between. Germline-derived CDR1 and CDR2 are MNHEY and SMNVEV (reference sequence). The CDR3 sequence is 17 residues long. CDR3 DNA: TGTGCCAGCAGTCTAACGCAGGGGTTTGGCTCCTACAATGAGCAGTTCTTC. Protein sequence: CASSLTQGFGSYNEQFF.

This clonotype showed up just a few times. The chain is built from TRBV9 and TRBJ1-4, with D unclear. V gave up 4 bases and J gave up 7 bases, with 11 bases separating them. Germline-derived CDR1 and CDR2 are SGDLS and YYNGEE. CDR3 size: 13 residues. The CDR3 coding sequence is TGTGCCAGCAGCCCCCAGGCGGGTGAAAAACTGTTTTTT. The encoded protein is CASSPQAGEKLFF.

There are many counts of this clonotype. The genes are TRBV10-3 and TRBJ2-5; possible D gene TRBD2, 6 bases. V was shortened by 3 bases and J by 5 bases, with 16 bases between the two germline ends. Germline CDR1 reads ENHRY; CDR2 reads SYGVKD. The CDR3 is 15 residues long. The CDR3 bases are TGTGCCATCAGTGACGAGGGAGGCCCTCGGGAGACCCAGTACTTC. Amino acids: CAISDEGGPRETQYF.

This clonotype was picked up a small number of times. This chain joins TRBV29-1 and TRBJ1-4, with D unresolved. V lost 6 bases, J lost 5 bases, and 7 bases lay in between. Germline CDR1 reads SQVTM; CDR2 reads ANQGSEA. This CDR3 is built from 11 residues. The CDR3 loop is CSVWKNEKLFF. The DNA for the CDR3 is TGCAGCGTATGGAAGAATGAAAAACTGTTTTTT.

This clonotype was recorded many times. The chain is built from TRBV20-1 and TRBJ2-6; 7 bases are shared with TRBD2. This CDR3 spans 16 amino acids. Germline V gene data show CDR1 as DFQATT and CDR2 as SNEGSKA (reference sequence). V lost 3 bases and J lost 0; bases outside the gene matches: 5. CDR3 DNA: TGCAGTGCTAGCCCCCTAGCGGACTCTGGGGCCAACGTCCTGACTTTC. It encodes CSASPLADSGANVLTF.

This clonotype was seen ten or more times. The chain links TRBV27 to TRBJ1-5, with 8 nucleotides matching TRBD1. The V and J ends lost 4 bases and 7 bases, in that order; junction bases with no gene match: 3. The CDR3 runs to 13 residues. Germline V CDR1 and CDR2: MNHEY, SMNVEV (reference sequence). CDR3 in DNA: TGTGCCAGCAGTTCGGACAGGGTACAGCCCCAGCATTTT. Its protein is CASSSDRVQPQHF.

This clonotype was seen many times. V is TRBV20-1 and J is TRBJ2-2; 10 bases map to TRBD2. J was trimmed by 6 bases and V by 0 bases; bases with no gene match: 16. Germline-derived CDR1 and CDR2 are DFQATT and SNEGSKA (reference sequence). The length of the CDR3 is 19 residues. The CDR3 sequence: CSARDGGGQLAGTPGELFF. The CDR3 region has the DNA TGCAGTGCTAGAGATGGAGGTGGGCAACTAGCGGGGACCCCCGGGGAGCTGTTTTTT.

The sample holds many counts of this clonotype. J is TRBJ2-1 and V is TRBV28; D possibly corresponds to TRBD1 (5 bases). The CDR3 loop spans 16 amino acids. Germline CDR1 is MDHEN and CDR2 is SYDVKM. Trimming took off 5 bases at V and 3 bases at J, with 17 bases between the two ends. CDR3 amino acids: CASSPKIDRNYNEQFF. The DNA of the CDR3 is TGTGCCAGCAGTCCAAAAATCGACAGAAACTACAATGAGCAGTTCTTC. Drawing the rest from reference TRBV28 and TRBJ2-1, the complete variable domain is DVKVTQSSRYLVKRTGEKVFLECVQDMDHENMFWYRQDPGLGLRLIYFSYDVKMKEKGDIPEGYSVSREKKERFSLILESASTNQTSMYLCASSPKIDRNYNEQFFGPGTRLTVL.